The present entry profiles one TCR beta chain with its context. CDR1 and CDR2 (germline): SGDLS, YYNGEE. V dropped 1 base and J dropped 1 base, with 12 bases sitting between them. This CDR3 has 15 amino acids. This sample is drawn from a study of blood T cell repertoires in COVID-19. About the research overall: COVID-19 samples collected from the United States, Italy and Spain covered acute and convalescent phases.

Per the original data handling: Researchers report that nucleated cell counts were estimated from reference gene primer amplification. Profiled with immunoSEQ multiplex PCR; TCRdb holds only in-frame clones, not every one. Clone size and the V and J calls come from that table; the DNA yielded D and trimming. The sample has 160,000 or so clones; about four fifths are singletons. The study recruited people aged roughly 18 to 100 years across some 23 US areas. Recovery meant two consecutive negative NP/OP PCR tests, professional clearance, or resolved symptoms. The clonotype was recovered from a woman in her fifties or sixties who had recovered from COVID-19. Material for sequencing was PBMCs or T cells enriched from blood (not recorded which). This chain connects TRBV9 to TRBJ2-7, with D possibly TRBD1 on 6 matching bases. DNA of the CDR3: TGTGCCAGCAGCGTATCACCTGACAGGTCCTACGAGCAGTACTTC. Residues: CASSVSPDRSYEQYF. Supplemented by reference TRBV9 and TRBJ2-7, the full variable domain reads DSGVTQTPKHLITATGQRVTLRCSPRSGDLSVYWYQQSLDQGLQFLIQYYNGEERAKGNILERFSAQQFPDLHSELNLSSLELGDSALYFCASSVSPDRSYEQYFGPGTRLTVT.